This section outlines one T cell receptor (beta chain) sequence together with its context. A much larger clone differs by one base, so this may be a read error. This sample is part of a study of molecular identifiers for immune sequencing clone quantification. Each CDR3 protein is one row after TCRdb ran MiXCR on the PCR reads. The table lists approximately 550,000 distinct CDR3 sequences, around 25% of them singletons. CDR3 length equals 16 residues. Germline V gene data show CDR1 as KGHDR and CDR2 as SFDVKD. The chain is built from TRBV24-1 and TRBJ1-5; D gene uncertain. The clonotype was recovered from a human donor in good health. Some libraries in this study had Jurkat cell RNA spiked in. The sample taken for sequencing was naive CD8+ T cells from blood, with Jurkat cell RNA spiked in. Subset meaning: FACS-sorted CD8+CD4-CCR7+CD45RA+ naive T cells. CDR3 nucleotide sequence: TGTGCCACCAGTGATTCCGAGGAGGACGAGAATCGGCCCCAGCATTTT. It yields the protein CATSDSEEDENRPQHF.